The rows below give T cell receptor beta chains drawn from one sample of a study of response to subunit inactivated influenza vaccine. One entry per CDR3 protein, called by TCRdb with MiXCR from the RT-PCR reads. The table records approximately 490,000 distinct CDR3 sequences, around 7.9% of them present only once. Sequencing was performed on PBMCs from blood, taken 23 months after vaccination. The receptors come from a man aged 45-69 years who received an inactivated influenza vaccine. Each CDR3 is given with its conserved first and last residue. The D gene is left open where the match is weak. Expanded clones are given a class, and other clones once, few, many or no size at all.

TRBJ2-4,.,TRBD1,TRBV6-1,TGTGCCAGCAGCGCACAGGGGGGTGCCAAAAACATTCAGTACTTC,CASSAQGGAKNIQYF
TRBJ2-2,.,TRBD1,TRBV11-3,TGTGCCAGCAGCTTAATCTTTTCGGACAGGGACAACACCGGGGAGCTGTTTTTT,CASSLIFSDRDNTGELFF
TRBJ2-5,few,.,TRBV12-3/TRBV12-4,TGTGCCAGCAGTTTATACAGGGCCGAGACCCAGTACTTC,CASSLYRAETQYF
TRBJ2-3,many,TRBD2,TRBV4-3,TGCGCCAGCAGCCCGGGACTAGCGGGGGGGCCCGGAGATACGCAGTATTTT,CASSPGLAGGPGDTQYF
TRBJ2-7,few,.,TRBV30,TGTGCCTGGAGTGGAGGGTACGAGCAGTACTTC,CAWSGGYEQYF
TRBJ1-4,.,.,TRBV20-1,TGCAGTGCTAGAGATCTATCGGCGGGTAAAAATGAAAAACTGTTTTTT,CSARDLSAGKNEKLFF
TRBJ2-7,many,.,TRBV11-2,TGTGCCAGCAGCACCTACTACGAGCAGTACTTC,CASSTYYEQYF
TRBJ2-2,.,TRBD1,TRBV5-1,TGCGCCAGCAACGCCGGTACAGGGGTAGGCGGGGAGCTGTTTTTT,CASNAGTGVGGELFF
TRBJ2-1,.,.,TRBV2,TGTGCCAGCCTAACATCGGAAAACAATGAGCAGTTCTTC,CASLTSENNEQFF
TRBJ2-3,.,TRBD2,TRBV20-1,TGCAGTGCCACCTCACTAGCGGGGATCAACCCAGATACGCAGTATTTT,CSATSLAGINPDTQYF
TRBJ2-7,.,.,TRBV18,TGTGCCAGCTCACCACCGTCAGGGATGGGGTACGAGCAGTACTTC,CASSPPSGMGYEQYF
TRBJ2-7,many,TRBD2,TRBV6-1,TGTGCCAGCAGAACTAGCGACCGACCCTCCTACGAGCAGTACTTC,CASRTSDRPSYEQYF
TRBJ2-1,.,TRBD2,TRBV7-2,TGTGCCAGCGGCCGGGCTAGCGGCTACAATGAGCAGTTCTTC,CASGRASGYNEQFF
TRBJ1-5,many,TRBD1,TRBV6-1,TGTGCCAGCAGTGCTGTCGGGACAGGGACCCTCGGGAGCAATCAGCCCCAGCATTTT,CASSAVGTGTLGSNQPQHF
TRBJ2-7,.,.,TRBV5-1,TGCGCCAGCAGCTTGTACGGGTCCTACGAGCAGTACTTC,CASSLYGSYEQYF
TRBJ2-3,.,.,TRBV20-1,TGCAGTGCGTGGACTACTAACACAGATACGCAGTATTTT,CSAWTTNTDTQYF
TRBJ2-1,.,TRBD2,TRBV9,TGTGCCAGCAGCGGACTAGCGGGAGAACGTAATGAGCAGTTCTTC,CASSGLAGERNEQFF
TRBJ2-5,.,TRBD2,TRBV15,TGTGCCACCAGCAGAGACCTACTAGCGGGGGTTGGGGAGACCCAGTACTTC,CATSRDLLAGVGETQYF
TRBJ2-1,few,.,TRBV28,TGTGCCAGCAGTCAATTTTTCTACTCCTACAATGAGCAGTTCTTC,CASSQFFYSYNEQFF
TRBJ2-7,few,.,TRBV4-1,TGCGCCAGCAGCCACCTCGGGGGAGAGACTTACGAGCAGTACTTC,CASSHLGGETYEQYF
TRBJ2-2,.,TRBD1,TRBV7-2,TGTGCCAGCAGATTGACCGGGACAGGGGGGCACACCGGGGAGCTGTTTTTT,CASRLTGTGGHTGELFF
TRBJ2-3,.,.,TRBV6-1,TGTGCCAGCATTCAAAGGCGGGGACCTAGCACAGATACGCAGTATTTT,CASIQRRGPSTDTQYF
TRBJ2-5,many,.,TRBV5-1,TGCGCCAGCAGCTTGAGGTCAGAAGAGACCCAGTACTTC,CASSLRSEETQYF
TRBJ2-3,.,TRBD2,TRBV29-1,TGCAGCGTTAAAGGTGCGGATCGGGGGGGCACAGATACGCAGTATTTT,CSVKGADRGGTDTQYF
TRBJ2-1,few,TRBD2,TRBV12-3/TRBV12-4,TGTGCCAGCAGCGGACTAGCGGGGTGGTACAATGAGCAGTTCTTC,CASSGLAGWYNEQFF
TRBJ2-1,.,TRBD2,TRBV14,TGTGCCAGCAGCCAAGTAAGGGCTAGCGGGAGGATGAATGAGCAGTTCTTC,CASSQVRASGRMNEQFF
TRBJ2-1,many,.,TRBV20-1,TGCTCGGCCCAGCGGTCGGTTAATGAGCAGTTCTTC,CSAQRSVNEQFF
TRBJ1-2,many,TRBD1,TRBV9,TGTGCCAGCAGCGTAACGACAGGGGGCTACTATGGCTACACCTTC,CASSVTTGGYYGYTF
TRBJ2-3,few,TRBD1,TRBV5-1,TGCGCCAGCAGCTTGGAGGGGGCTGGGACAGATACGCAGTATTTT,CASSLEGAGTDTQYF
TRBJ2-3,.,.,TRBV29-1,TGCAGCGTTGAAGGACATCTCAGCACAGATACGCAGTATTTT,CSVEGHLSTDTQYF
TRBJ2-5,.,TRBD2,TRBV30,TGTGCCTGGAGATTAGCGGGGGGCCCGGGGACCCAGTACTTC,CAWRLAGGPGTQYF
TRBJ1-5,few,.,TRBV12-3/TRBV12-4,TGTGCCAGCAGTTTTACGGGGGGTTGGAGCAATCAGCCCCAGCATTTT,CASSFTGGWSNQPQHF
TRBJ1-2,many,.,TRBV5-1,TGCGCCAGCAGCCTTGACAGCTTCTATGGCTACACCTTC,CASSLDSFYGYTF
TRBJ2-1,few,.,TRBV7-9,TGTGCCAGCAGCTTAGATCAGGGAGATGAGCAGTTCTTC,CASSLDQGDEQFF
TRBJ2-4,few,TRBD2,TRBV20-1,TGCAGTGCTCGTAGCGGGGGAGAAGCCAAAAACATTCAGTACTTC,CSARSGGEAKNIQYF
TRBJ2-1,many,TRBD2,TRBV12-3/TRBV12-4,TGTGCCAGTCGAGCGGGGGGCTACAATGAGCAGTTCTTC,CASRAGGYNEQFF
TRBJ2-5,many,TRBD2,TRBV24-1,TGTGCCACCAGTACTAGCGGGGGTTCGACCCAGTACTTC,CATSTSGGSTQYF
TRBJ2-3,.,.,TRBV5-4,TGTGCCAGCAGCGATAGACTAGAAATAGATACGCAGTATTTT,CASSDRLEIDTQYF
TRBJ2-4,many,.,TRBV5-1,TGCGCCAGCAGCTTGGACAGCAGCCAGGGCAAAAACATTCAGTACTTC,CASSLDSSQGKNIQYF
TRBJ2-2,many,.,TRBV29-1,TGCAGCGCGGAGACAGGTCGAGGCACCGGGGAGCTGTTTTTT,CSAETGRGTGELFF
TRBJ2-1,few,TRBD2,TRBV7-7,TGTGCTAGCAGCTTAGGCTGGGGCGGGGGGGCAAGTGAGCAGTTCTTC,CASSLGWGGGASEQFF
TRBJ1-6,.,.,TRBV2,TGTGCCAGCAGGTCCTTGTCGCAACACCTCCACTTT,CASRSLSQHLHF
TRBJ1-6,many,.,TRBV29-1,TGCAGCGTTGCCACCTCGAATAATTCACCCCTCCACTTT,CSVATSNNSPLHF